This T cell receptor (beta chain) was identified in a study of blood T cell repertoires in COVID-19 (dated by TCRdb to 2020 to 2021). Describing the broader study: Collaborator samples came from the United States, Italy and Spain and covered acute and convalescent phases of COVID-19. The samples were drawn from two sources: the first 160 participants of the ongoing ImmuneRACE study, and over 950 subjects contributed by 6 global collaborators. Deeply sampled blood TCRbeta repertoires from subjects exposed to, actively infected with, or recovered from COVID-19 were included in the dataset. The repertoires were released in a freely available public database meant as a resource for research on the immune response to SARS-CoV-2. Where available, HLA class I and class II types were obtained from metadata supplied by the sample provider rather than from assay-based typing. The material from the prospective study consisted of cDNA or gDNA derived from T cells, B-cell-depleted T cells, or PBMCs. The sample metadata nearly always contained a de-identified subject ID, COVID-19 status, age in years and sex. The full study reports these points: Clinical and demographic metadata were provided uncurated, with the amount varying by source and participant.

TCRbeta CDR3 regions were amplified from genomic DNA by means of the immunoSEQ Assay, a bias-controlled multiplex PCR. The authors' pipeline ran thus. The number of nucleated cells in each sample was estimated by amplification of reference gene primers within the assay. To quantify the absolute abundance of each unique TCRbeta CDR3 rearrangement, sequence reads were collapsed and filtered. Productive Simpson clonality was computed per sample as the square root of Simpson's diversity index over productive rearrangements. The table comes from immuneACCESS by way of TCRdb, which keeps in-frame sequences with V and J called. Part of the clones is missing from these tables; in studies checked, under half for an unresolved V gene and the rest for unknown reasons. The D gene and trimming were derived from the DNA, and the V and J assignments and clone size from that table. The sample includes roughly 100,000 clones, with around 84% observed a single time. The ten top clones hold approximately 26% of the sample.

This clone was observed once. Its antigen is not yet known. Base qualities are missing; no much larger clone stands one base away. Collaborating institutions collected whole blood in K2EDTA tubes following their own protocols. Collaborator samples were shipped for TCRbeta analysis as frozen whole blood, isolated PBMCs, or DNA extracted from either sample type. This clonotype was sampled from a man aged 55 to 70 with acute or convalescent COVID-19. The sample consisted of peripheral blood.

CDR3 sequence: CANPGGTGFNSPLHF. The nucleotides are TGTGCCAACCCAGGGGGGACAGGGTTTAATTCACCCCTCCACTTT. The chain is made from TRBV21-1 and TRBJ1-6; TRBD1 was called by the table and not checked on the DNA. TRBV21-1 is labeled a pseudogene. The CDR3, cysteine through phenylalanine, is 15 amino acids long. The sequence is cut down to CDR3 DNA, 45 bases in frame from base 1.